This is a list of T cell receptor beta chains from one sample in a study of T cell responses to AZD1222 COVID-19 vaccine. The protocol was immunoSEQ multiplex PCR, while the TCRdb copy is restricted to in-frame clones and leaves out a portion. The sample contains approximately 110,000 clones, under 95% of which appear only once. This material consisted of peripheral blood, taken on day 0 of AZD1222 vaccination. The origin of the receptors is an adult in good health. Each CDR3 is given without its conserved first and last residue.

>TRBJ2-1|TRBV24-1
ATSDPVQISSDEQF
>TRBJ1-1|TRBV19
ASSIALSPNTEAF
>TRBJ1-5|TRBV21-1
ASSASRQGSSNQPQH
>TRBJ1-1|TRBV5-6
ASRDFGTEAF
>TRBJ1-5|TRBV27
ASSFYSNQPPH
>TRBJ2-7|TRBV1
TSGDEQY
>TRBJ2-7|TRBV7-8
ASSPGRLTYEQY
>TRBJ2-1|TRBV5-1
ASLRSPGYGEQF
>TRBJ2-1|TRBV6-2/TRBV6-3
ASSYAFYNEQF
>TRBJ2-3|TRBV19
ASSPRASGTSDTQY
>TRBJ1-2|TRBV2
ASSLLDRAYGYT
>TRBJ1-5|TRBV7-9
ASSLADQPQH
>TRBJ2-7|TRBV6-2/TRBV6-3
ASSYSVQGGYYEQY
>TRBJ1-2|TRBV7-3
ASSLGRVGYGYT
>TRBJ2-7|TRBV27
ASSPRGTGRSYEQY
>TRBJ1-2|TRBV28
ASSLGQGYGYT
>TRBJ1-5|TRBV13
ASSALGKPQH
>TRBJ1-6|TRBV28
ASSEGTYNSPLH
>TRBJ1-5|TRBV9
ASARDINQPQH
>TRBJ2-1|TRBV11-1
ASSLGTSGDNEQF
>TRBJ1-1|TRBV6-5
ASERGPEAF
>TRBJ1-1|TRBV6-2/TRBV6-3
ASTYTGSEAF
>TRBJ2-5|TRBV28
ASSLGLAGGSETQY
>TRBJ1-4|TRBV21-1
ASSKDMGNEKLF
>TRBJ1-4|TRBV10-1
AIKVGQRREKLF
>TRBJ2-7|TRBV4-3
ASSQEYDTQSSYEQY
>TRBJ1-2|TRBV5-1
ASSLAEKAGGYT
>TRBJ2-2|TRBV5-5
ASSTGPSAVDTGELF
>TRBJ2-7|TRBV7-2
ASSLGQEQY
>TRBJ1-5|TRBV7-2
ASSFSSSGTGASNQPQH
>TRBJ2-2|TRBV7-2
ASRLSGTGELF
>TRBJ2-2|TRBV6-1
ASSERTGGRAGELF
>TRBJ2-6|TRBV11-2
ASSLEGTGANVLT
>TRBJ1-4|TRBV4-1
ASSLGGRGSEKLF
>TRBJ1-1|TRBV12-3/TRBV12-4
ASSSTRPTEAF
>TRBJ2-5|TRBV19
ASSARYTSGGRETQY
>TRBJ2-3|TRBV3-1/TRBV3-2
ASSKGQGARVDTQY
>TRBJ2-2|TRBV6-2/TRBV6-3
ASSNPGPGELF
>TRBJ1-6|TRBV27
ASRWEVGANNSPLH
>TRBJ1-3|TRBV7-2
ASSPPGGRGNTIY
>TRBJ1-1|TRBV2
ASSVGQGASGEAF
>TRBJ2-1|TRBV6-5
ASSPPGQGTNEQF
>TRBJ1-3|TRBV7-9
ASTNALGVSGNTIY
>TRBJ2-3|TRBV6-2/TRBV6-3
ASTPQRTVSTDTQY
>TRBJ1-5|TRBV27
ASSDPNQPQH
>TRBJ1-5|TRBV7-9
ASSRGDSNQPQH
>TRBJ2-3|TRBV7-8
ASSLGQGSATQY
>TRBJ2-6|TRBV27
ASSTGTGGNVLT
>TRBJ2-3|TRBV4-2
ASSQDGTDTQY
>TRBJ1-4|TRBV6-5
ASRGAPNEKLF
>TRBJ1-2|TRBV7-9
ASSLDRQFYGYT
>TRBJ1-4|TRBV6-5
ASSYSAGEWEKLF
>TRBJ1-2|TRBV19
ASSTIPGHQAPNYGYT
>TRBJ2-1|TRBV10-3
AISDQLAGGYEQF
>TRBJ1-5|TRBV9
ASSVGHLGNQPQH
>TRBJ1-4|TRBV7-6
ASSLVGQANEKLF
>TRBJ2-5|TRBV18
ASSPPSGRARETQY
>TRBJ1-5|TRBV15
ATSRAGSNQPQH